What follows are 25 T cell receptor beta chains derived from one specimen sequenced in a study. TCRdb re-called the reads with MiXCR, one entry per CDR3 protein. In the table there are approximately 3,500 distinct CDR3 sequences, roughly 10% of which are singletons. The source material was CD4+ T cells from synovial fluid. Receptor source: a human donor with rheumatoid arthritis.

DNA for the CDR3: TGTGCCAGCAGTTACTCGGCTGAGCAGTTCTTC. This encodes CASSYSAEQFF. This chain links TRBV6-6 with TRBJ2-1; D ambiguous. CDR3 length equals 11 residues. V was cut by 0 bases and J by 9 bases, with 3 bases left in between. Looked up from germline, CDR1 is MNHNY and CDR2 is SVGAGI (reference sequence).

The table lists this clonotype with many counts. This chain connects TRBV20-1 to TRBJ2-7, with TRBD1 matching 7 bases. The trim removed 3 bases at V and 0 bases at J, leaving 8 bases unmatched. CDR1 and CDR2 (germline): DFQATT, SNEGSKA (reference sequence). The CDR3 sequence is 15 residues long. The CDR3 here is CSASSGTDPSYEQYF. The CDR3 DNA reads TGCAGTGCTAGTTCCGGGACAGACCCCTCCTACGAGCAGTACTTC.

This clonotype is classed as medium-sized. The gene calls are TRBV3-1 and TRBJ2-4; TRBD2 agrees at 11 bases. Germline CDR1 is LGHDT and CDR2 is YNNKEL (reference sequence). V lost 4 bases, J lost 0 bases, and 5 bases stayed unmatched. This CDR3 region has 17 residues. CDR3 DNA sequence: TGTGCCAGCAGCCCGGGACTAGCGGAAATAGCCAAAAACATTCAGTACTTC. This encodes CASSPGLAEIAKNIQYF.

In this sample, this clonotype is medium-sized. The rearrangement joins TRBV19 to TRBJ2-5; either TRBD1 or TRBD2 may supply D (6 bases each). CDR1 and CDR2 (germline): LNHDA, SQIVND (reference sequence). The CDR3 loop spans 16 amino acids. Trimming took 2 bases from V and 5 from J, leaving 18 bases between them. For the CDR3, the DNA is TGTGCCAGTAGTATAAGTCCCCAGGGGACTTGGGAGACCCAGTACTTC. Amino acids: CASSISPQGTWETQYF.

This clonotype has at least ten counts. The chain employs TRBV7-9 and TRBJ1-1, with unresolved D. The germline V gene has CDR1 SEHNR and CDR2 FQNEAQ (reference sequence). V was shortened by 2 bases and J by 2 bases, with 9 bases between the two germline ends. CDR3 size: 14 residues. CDR3: CASSLSTGNTEAFF. The DNA of the CDR3 is TGTGCCAGCAGCTTAAGTACGGGTAACACTGAAGCTTTCTTT.

By sample fraction, this clonotype is large. The chain has TRBV6-1 and TRBJ1-5, with TRBD1 matching over 7 bases. The germline gives CDR1 MNHNS, CDR2 SASEGT. J lost 4 bases, V lost 8 bases, and 8 bases had no gene match. The CDR3 extends over 14 amino acids. The CDR3 DNA reads as TGTGCCAGCGGGTCCGGACAGGAGAATCAGCCCCAGCATTTT. Translation gives CASGSGQENQPQHF.

This clonotype is categorized as medium-sized (0.01 to 0.1%). The chain has TRBV5-4 and TRBJ2-5; D may be TRBD2 (7 bases). Germline-derived CDR1 and CDR2 are SGHNT and YYREEE (reference sequence). CDR3 length equals 17 residues. The ends were cut back, 4 bases at V and 2 bases at J, with 21 bases in the middle. The CDR3 DNA is TGTGCCAGCAGCGCGGCGGGGCGGGGGCGTACTCAAGAGACCCAGTACTTC. This sequence encodes CASSAAGRGRTQETQYF.

This clonotype occurred a few times. The rearrangement joins TRBV7-9 to TRBJ1-2; possibly TRBD1 for D (6 bases). This CDR3 is 14 amino acids long. The germline V and J ends were trimmed by 1 base and 4 bases, with 10 bases remaining between them. Germline loops: CDR1 SEHNR, CDR2 FQNEAQ (reference sequence). The CDR3 sequence is CASSLGQGSYGYTF. The CDR3 DNA reads as TGTGCCAGCAGCTTAGGGCAGGGGAGCTATGGCTACACCTTC.

Relative to its sample, this clonotype is medium-sized. CDR3 amino acids: CASSLGGGRAPDTQYF. The CDR3 region has the DNA TGTGCCAGCAGCCTTGGGGGCGGGAGGGCCCCAGATACGCAGTATTTT. The rearrangement uses TRBV12-3 or TRBV12-4 and TRBJ2-3, with TRBD2 matching 9 bases. Trimming removed 6 bases from V and 4 bases from J; junction bases left unmatched: 11. The CDR3 covers 16 residues.

By sample fraction, this clonotype is medium-sized (0.01 to 0.1%). The rearrangement uses TRBV4-2 and TRBJ2-7; TRBD2 aligns across 7 bases. Germline V gives CDR1 LGHNA, CDR2 YNFKEQ. The CDR3 sequence is 15 residues long. Germline trimming cut 0 bases from V and 3 bases from J; bases unmatched to any gene: 5. CDR3 coding DNA: TGTGCCAGCAGCCAAGAGAGGAGCGGGATCTACGAGCAGTACTTC. Amino acids: CASSQERSGIYEQYF.

This clonotype is large (0.1 to 1%). The J gene is TRBJ2-1, the V gene TRBV7-9, with TRBD2 identical over 7 bases. The germline V gene encodes CDR1 SEHNR and CDR2 FQNEAQ (reference sequence). The CDR3 is 15 residues long. The V segment lost 5 bases and the J segment 8 bases; nucleotides outside the gene matches: 12. The CDR3 loop is CASSPGTIFGYEQFF. Written as DNA, the CDR3 is TGTGCCAGCAGCCCGGGGACTATCTTTGGATATGAGCAGTTCTTC.

Relative to its sample, this clonotype is medium-sized. The V gene is TRBV29-1, the J gene TRBJ2-3; 8 bases line up with TRBD1. The germline CDR1 and CDR2 sequences are SQVTM and ANQGSEA. V gave up 6 bases and J gave up 5 bases; unmatched junction bases: 4. The CDR3 is 12 residues long. The DNA of the CDR3 is TGCAGCGTCGGACAGGGTGGAGATACGCAGTATTTT. Its protein is CSVGQGGDTQYF.

The chain combines TRBV11-2 with TRBJ1-4, with 7 bases fitting TRBD1. In germline, CDR1 is SGHAT, CDR2 FQNNGV. The CDR3 spans 14 residues. J gave up 8 bases and V 4 bases, and 7 bases lay outside the gene matches. The CDR3 protein is CASSSTGREEKLFF. CDR3 nucleotides: TGTGCCAGCAGCTCGACAGGGAGAGAAGAAAAACTGTTTTTT. Based on the CDR3 plus reference TRBV11-2 and TRBJ1-4, the full variable domain is EAGVAQSPRYKIIEKRQSVAFWCNPISGHATLYWYQQILGQGPKLLIQFQNNGVVDDSQLPKDRFSAERLKGVDSTLKIQPAKLEDSAVYLCASSSTGREEKLFFGSGTQLSVL.

The chain has TRBV20-1 and TRBJ2-1, with TRBD2 matching 16 bases. This CDR3 is built from 16 residues. Unmatched junction bases numbered 9, after V lost 6 bases and J lost 7 bases. The V gene's germline CDR1 is DFQATT and CDR2 SNEGSKA (reference sequence). The CDR3 DNA sequence: TGCAGTGCACCGGGACTAGCGGGAGGGCCAGGGAATGAGCAGTTCTTC. Translation gives CSAPGLAGGPGNEQFF.

This clonotype was picked up a small number of times. This chain links TRBV19 with TRBJ1-5, with a tentative D call TRBD1 (6 bases). This CDR3 comprises 17 residues. V shed 3 bases and J shed 4 bases, with 19 bases lying between them. Germline-derived CDR1 and CDR2 are LNHDA and SQIVND (reference sequence). The CDR3 region is CASSMIPQGLYNQPQHF. In DNA, the CDR3 is TGTGCCAGTAGTATGATTCCCCAGGGGCTGTATAATCAGCCCCAGCATTTT. Supplemented by reference TRBV19 and TRBJ1-5, the full variable domain reads DGGITQSPKYLFRKEGQNVTLSCEQNLNHDAMYWYRQDPGQGLRLIYYSQIVNDFQKGDIAEGYSVSREKKESFPLTVTSAQKNPTAFYLCASSMIPQGLYNQPQHFGDGTRLSIL.

By sample share, this clonotype is medium-sized (0.01 to 0.1%). The chain combines TRBV4-1 with TRBJ2-3; D is perhaps TRBD1 (5 bases). The CDR3 sequence is 15 residues long. Germline CDR1 and CDR2: MGHRA and YSYEKL. The V end lost 0 bases, the J end lost 5 bases, and 12 bases lay between the germline ends. As DNA, the CDR3 is TGCGCCAGCAGCCAAGAATCAGGACAAAGAGATACGCAGTATTTT. Translated, it gives CASSQESGQRDTQYF.

Many counts were recorded for this clonotype. The chain is built from TRBV28 and TRBJ2-1, with 9 bases fitting TRBD2. The germline gives CDR1 MDHEN, CDR2 SYDVKM. This CDR3 has 17 residues. V dropped 3 bases and J dropped 0; count of bases not matched to a gene: 6. This CDR3 reads CASSFTSGLSSYNEQFF. CDR3 DNA: TGTGCCAGCAGTTTTACTAGCGGGTTGAGCTCCTACAATGAGCAGTTCTTC.

This clonotype is judged medium-sized. The chain recombines TRBV6-2 or TRBV6-3 with TRBJ1-1; a possible D gene is TRBD1 (5 bases). The CDR3 has 15 amino acids. Trimming shortened V by 0 bases and J by 4 bases, and 12 bases separated the two germline ends. The germline gives CDR1 MNHEY, CDR2 SVGEGT. CDR3 DNA sequence: TGTGCCAGCAGTTACTCCGGTGGGACGTCCACTGAAGCTTTCTTT. Its translation is CASSYSGGTSTEAFF.

This clonotype ranks as medium-sized. The chain combines TRBV20-1 with TRBJ2-1; 12 nucleotides line up with TRBD2. CDR1 and CDR2 from the germline V gene are DFQATT and SNEGSKA (reference sequence). With V trimmed by 5 bases and J by 0 bases, 11 bases remained unmatched. The CDR3 sequence is 18 residues long. Here the CDR3 reads CSAPQKGTSGHSYNEQFF. CDR3 sequence (DNA): TGCAGTGCTCCTCAGAAGGGGACTAGCGGGCACTCCTACAATGAGCAGTTCTTC.

This clonotype was detected many times. This rearrangement joins TRBV20-1 to TRBJ2-7; D is unresolved. Trimming removed 0 bases at V and 1 base at J, with 13 bases between. The CDR3 runs 15 residues. The germline gives CDR1 DFQATT, CDR2 SNEGSKA (reference sequence). The CDR3 DNA reads as TGCAGTGCTAGAGATTTTGGGCAGGCTTCCTACGAGCAGTACTTC. It specifies CSARDFGQASYEQYF.

Sample share makes this clonotype medium-sized. The chain links TRBV6-5 to TRBJ2-1; 12 positions agree with TRBD1. Germline V gene data show CDR1 as MNHEY and CDR2 as SVGAGI. The CDR3 loop spans 16 amino acids. With V trimmed by 5 bases and J by 7 bases, 9 bases remained unmatched. The CDR3 protein is CASSQNPGQGANEQFF. For the CDR3, the DNA is TGTGCCAGCAGTCAAAATCCGGGACAGGGGGCTAATGAGCAGTTCTTC.

This clonotype showed up just a few times. With a much larger clone just one base away, this may be a read error. The rearrangement joins TRBV11-2 to TRBJ2-5; D is unresolved. The CDR3 length is 14 residues. The V end lost 4 bases, the J end lost 0 bases, and 9 bases lay between the germline ends. CDR1 and CDR2 (germline): SGHAT, FQNNGV. CDR3: CASSSQTNQETQYF. The CDR3 nucleotides read TGTGCCAGCAGCTCCCAGACAAACCAAGAGACCCAGTACTTC. The full variable domain, its missing parts supplied by reference TRBV11-2 and TRBJ2-5, is EAGVAQSPRYKIIEKRQSVAFWCNPISGHATLYWYQQILGQGPKLLIQFQNNGVVDDSQLPKDRFSAERLKGVDSTLKIQPAKLEDSAVYLCASSSQTNQETQYFGPGTRLLVL.

This clonotype was found many times. V gene TRBV19 combines with J gene TRBJ1-1; D is perhaps TRBD1 (6 bases). There are 12 residues in the CDR3. Germline CDR1 reads LNHDA; CDR2 reads SQIVND (reference sequence). Trimming removed 3 bases at V and 7 bases at J, with 9 bases between. The CDR3 sequence: CASSMMDSEAFF. CDR3 in DNA: TGTGCCAGTAGTATGATGGACAGTGAAGCTTTCTTT.

This clonotype was observed many times. This chain links TRBV29-1 with TRBJ2-7; 9 nucleotides match TRBD2. The CDR3 sequence is 14 residues long. CDR1 is SQVTM and CDR2 is ANQGSEA in the germline V gene. The J segment lost 3 bases and the V segment lost 0 bases, leaving 3 bases of the junction unmatched. The CDR3 nucleotides are TGCAGCGTTGAAGACGGCGGGAGGGGCTACGAGCAGTACTTC. Amino acid sequence: CSVEDGGRGYEQYF.

By share, this clonotype ranks as large (0.1 to 1%). The chain links TRBV4-2 to TRBJ2-1, with 9 positions matching TRBD2. Germline assignment: CDR1 LGHNA and CDR2 YNFKEQ. V lost 2 bases and J lost 8; bases outside the gene matches: 10. The length of the CDR3 is 16 residues. This CDR3 is CASSQTLAGWGDEQFF. CDR3 DNA sequence: TGTGCCAGCAGCCAAACTCTAGCGGGATGGGGGGATGAGCAGTTCTTC.